Below are 9 T cell receptor beta chains sequenced from a single sample in a study of cytomegalovirus exposure and HLA in healthy donors. The PCR made use of 60 Vbeta and 13 Jbeta primers. Generated by immunoSEQ multiplex PCR, the TCRdb table keeps only in-frame clones and is missing some. This table holds under 200,000 clones, about 81% found once. The specimen was PBMCs. Every receptor here comes from a woman aged 18-29 years in good health and CMV-seronegative.

Regarding this clone: Other DNA sequences in the sample encode the same CDR3. J is TRBJ2-7 and V is TRBV28; D not resolved. CDR1 and CDR2 (germline): MDHEN, SYDVKM. The V gene lost 6 bases and the J gene lost 2 bases, with 5 bases spanning the gap. The CDR3 sequence is 11 residues long. The CDR3 DNA is TGTGCCAGCAGCCCTGCCTACGAGCAGTACTTC. It encodes CASSPAYEQYF.

The J gene is TRBJ2-5, the V gene TRBV19; 8 bases align to TRBD2. The germline V gene encodes CDR1 LNHDA and CDR2 SQIVND (reference sequence). The CDR3 totals 15 residues. Losses at the gene ends were 2 bases for V and 5 bases for J; bases not matched to a gene: 7. The CDR3 spells CASSILRGAGETQYF. The CDR3 DNA reads TGTGCCAGTAGTATACTGCGGGGGGCAGGCGAGACCCAGTACTTC.

With respect to this clone: A junction end diverges from the germline sequence, so it may reflect a read error. This chain joins TRBV7-9 and TRBJ1-4, with TRBD1 matching over 7 bases. The CDR3 has 15 amino acids. Germline V CDR1 and CDR2: SEHNR, FQNEAQ (reference sequence). The CDR3 sequence is CSSSRSGGTNEKLFF. CDR3 bases: TGTTCCAGCAGCCGATCAGGGGGGACTAATGAAAAACTGTTTTTT.

This chain uses TRBV9 with TRBJ2-7; D might be TRBD1 (7 bases). The V and J ends lost 4 bases and 2 bases respectively, with 13 bases between them. The CDR3 loop spans 14 amino acids. CDR1 is SGDLS and CDR2 is YYNGEE in the germline V gene. CDR3 in DNA: TGTGCCAGCAGCCCGGGGGACAGAACCTACGAGCAGTACTTC. This codes for CASSPGDRTYEQYF.

The chain joins TRBV28 to TRBJ1-1, with D possibly matching TRBD1 (6 bases). V dropped 2 bases and J dropped 11 bases, with 12 bases sitting between them. The CDR3 is 12 amino acids. The V gene's germline CDR1 is MDHEN and CDR2 SYDVKM. The CDR3 DNA sequence: TGTGCCAGCAGTTTACTACAGGGTGGGGCTTTCTTT. Its protein is CASSLLQGGAFF.

The rearrangement joins TRBV6-1 to TRBJ1-6; possible D gene TRBD1, 5 bases. Germline values: CDR1 MNHNS, CDR2 SASEGT. The CDR3 is 14 amino acids. Trimming took off 8 bases at V and 6 bases at J, with 14 bases between the two ends. The CDR3 DNA follows: TGTGCCAGCGAAGCCCTAGGGGTTAATTCACCCCTCCACTTT. Its translation: CASEALGVNSPLHF.

V and J are TRBV9 and TRBJ2-1; 15 bases line up with TRBD2. This CDR3 spans 17 amino acids. V was clipped by 4 bases and J by 4 bases; unmatched bases: 6. CDR1 and CDR2 from the germline V gene are SGDLS and YYNGEE. CDR3 sequence: CASSPPGLAGGYNEQFF. CDR3 in DNA: TGTGCCAGCAGCCCTCCAGGACTAGCGGGGGGGTACAATGAGCAGTTCTTC.

This rearrangement joins TRBV2 to TRBJ2-4, with D perhaps matching TRBD1 (6 bases). The V end lost 1 base, the J end lost 7 bases, and 20 bases lay between the germline ends. There are 17 residues in the CDR3. Per the germline V gene, CDR1 is SNHLY and CDR2 is FYNNEI. CDR3 amino acids: CASSEDWGRLGLNIQYF. CDR3 coding DNA: TGTGCCAGCAGTGAAGATTGGGGGCGGTTGGGTCTTAACATTCAGTACTTC.

The chain is built from TRBV6-6 and TRBJ1-4; no definite D call. Germline-derived CDR1 and CDR2 are MNHNY and SVGAGI (reference sequence). The CDR3 is 12 amino acids. V gave up 2 bases and J gave up 6 bases, with 4 bases separating them. The DNA for the CDR3 is TGTGCCAGCAGTTACGTCGATGAAAAACTGTTTTTT. Protein: CASSYVDEKLFF.